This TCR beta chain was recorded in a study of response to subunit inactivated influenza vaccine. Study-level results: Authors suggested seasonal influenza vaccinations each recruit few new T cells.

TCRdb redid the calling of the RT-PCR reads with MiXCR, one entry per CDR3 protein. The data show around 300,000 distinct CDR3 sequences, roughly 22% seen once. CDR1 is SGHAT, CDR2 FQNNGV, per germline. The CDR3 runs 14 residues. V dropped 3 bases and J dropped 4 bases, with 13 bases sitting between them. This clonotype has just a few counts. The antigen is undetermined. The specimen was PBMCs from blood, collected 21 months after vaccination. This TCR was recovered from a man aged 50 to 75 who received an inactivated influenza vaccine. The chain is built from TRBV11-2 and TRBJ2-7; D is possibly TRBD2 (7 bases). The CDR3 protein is CASSFGGPQYEQYF. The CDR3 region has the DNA TGTGCCAGCAGCTTCGGGGGGCCACAATACGAGCAGTACTTC.